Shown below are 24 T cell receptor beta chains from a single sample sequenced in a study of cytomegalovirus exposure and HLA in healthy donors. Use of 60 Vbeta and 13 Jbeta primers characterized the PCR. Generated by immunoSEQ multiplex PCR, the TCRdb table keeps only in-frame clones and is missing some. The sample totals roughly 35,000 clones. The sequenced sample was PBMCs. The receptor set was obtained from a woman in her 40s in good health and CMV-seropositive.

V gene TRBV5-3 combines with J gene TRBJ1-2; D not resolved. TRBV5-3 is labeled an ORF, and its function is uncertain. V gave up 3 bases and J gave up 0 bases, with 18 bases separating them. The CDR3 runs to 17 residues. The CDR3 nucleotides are TGTGCCAGAAGCTCCCCCTCTTTGAGACATCCTAACTATGGCTACACCTTC. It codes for CARSSPSLRHPNYGYTF.

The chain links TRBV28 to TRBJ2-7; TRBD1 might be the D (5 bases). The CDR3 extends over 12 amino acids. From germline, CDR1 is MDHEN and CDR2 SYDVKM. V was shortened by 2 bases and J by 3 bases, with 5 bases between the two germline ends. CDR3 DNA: TGTGCCAGCAGTTTACAGGGCTACGAGCAGTACTTC. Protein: CASSLQGYEQYF.

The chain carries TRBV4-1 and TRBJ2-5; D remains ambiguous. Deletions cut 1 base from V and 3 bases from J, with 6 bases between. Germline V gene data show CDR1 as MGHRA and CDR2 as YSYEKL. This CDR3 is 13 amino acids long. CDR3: CASSQGTEETQYF. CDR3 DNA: TGCGCCAGCAGCCAAGGCACAGAAGAGACCCAGTACTTC.

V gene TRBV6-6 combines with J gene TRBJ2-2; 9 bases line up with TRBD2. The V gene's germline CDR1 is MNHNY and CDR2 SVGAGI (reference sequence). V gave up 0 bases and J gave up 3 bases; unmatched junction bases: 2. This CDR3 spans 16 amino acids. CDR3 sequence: CASSYSSGGYTGELFF. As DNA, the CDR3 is TGTGCCAGCAGTTACTCTAGCGGGGGCTACACCGGGGAGCTGTTTTTT.

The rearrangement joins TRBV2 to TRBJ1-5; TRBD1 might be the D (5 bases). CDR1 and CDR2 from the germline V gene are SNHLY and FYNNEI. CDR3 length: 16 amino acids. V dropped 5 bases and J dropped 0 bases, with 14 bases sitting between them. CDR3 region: CASSSRVRDSNQPQHF. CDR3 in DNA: TGTGCCAGCAGTAGTCGAGTCAGGGATAGCAATCAGCCCCAGCATTTT.

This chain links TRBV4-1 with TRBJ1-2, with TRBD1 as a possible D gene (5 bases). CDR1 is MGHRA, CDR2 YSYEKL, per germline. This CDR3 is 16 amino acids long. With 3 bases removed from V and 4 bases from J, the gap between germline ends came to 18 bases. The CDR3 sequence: CASSHPGKTGSYGYTF. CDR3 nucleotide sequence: TGCGCCAGCAGCCACCCAGGGAAGACCGGGAGCTATGGCTACACCTTC.

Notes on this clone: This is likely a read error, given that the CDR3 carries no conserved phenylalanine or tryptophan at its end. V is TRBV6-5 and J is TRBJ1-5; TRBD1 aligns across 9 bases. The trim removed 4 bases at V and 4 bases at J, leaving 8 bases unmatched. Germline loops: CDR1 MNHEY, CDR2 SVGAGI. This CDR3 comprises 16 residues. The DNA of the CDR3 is TGTGCCAGCAGTTTGGGGACAGGGATGGGAAATCAGCCCCAGCATTTG. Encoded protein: CASSLGTGMGNQPQHL.

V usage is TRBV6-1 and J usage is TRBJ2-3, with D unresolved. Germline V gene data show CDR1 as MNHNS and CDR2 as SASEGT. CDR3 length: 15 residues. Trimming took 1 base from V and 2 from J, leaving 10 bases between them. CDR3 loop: CASSEVALDTDTQYF. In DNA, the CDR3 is TGTGCCAGCAGTGAAGTCGCCCTAGACACAGATACGCAGTATTTT.

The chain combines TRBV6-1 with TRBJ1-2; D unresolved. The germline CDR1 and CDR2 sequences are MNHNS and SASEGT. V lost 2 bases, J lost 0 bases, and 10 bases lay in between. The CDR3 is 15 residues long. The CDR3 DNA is TGTGCCAGCAGTGAACTGAGTGGGCCTAACTATGGCTACACCTTC. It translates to CASSELSGPNYGYTF.

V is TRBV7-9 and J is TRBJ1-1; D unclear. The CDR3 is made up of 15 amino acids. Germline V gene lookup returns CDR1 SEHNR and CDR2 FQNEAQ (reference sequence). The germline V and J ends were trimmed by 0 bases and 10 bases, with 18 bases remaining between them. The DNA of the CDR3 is TGTGCCAGCAGCTTAGCTCAGTTGGGGAGCCGGGGAGCTTTCTTT. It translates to CASSLAQLGSRGAFF. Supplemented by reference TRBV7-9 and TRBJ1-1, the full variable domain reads DTGVSQNPRHKITKRGQNVTFRCDPISEHNRLYWYRQTLGQGPEFLTYFQNEAQLEKSRLLSDRFSAERPKGSFSTLEIQRTEQGDSAMYLCASSLAQLGSRGAFFGQGTRLTVV.

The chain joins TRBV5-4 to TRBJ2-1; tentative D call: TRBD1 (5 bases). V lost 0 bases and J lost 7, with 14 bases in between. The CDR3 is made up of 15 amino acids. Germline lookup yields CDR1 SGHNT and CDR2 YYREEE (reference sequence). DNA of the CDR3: TGTGCCAGCAGCTTGGGGGCAGATCCAGGGAATGAGCAGTTCTTC. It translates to CASSLGADPGNEQFF. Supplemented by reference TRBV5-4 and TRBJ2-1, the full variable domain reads ETGVTQSPTHLIKTRGQQVTLRCSSQSGHNTVSWYQQALGQGPQFIFQYYREEENGRGNFPPRFSGLQFPNYSSELNVNALELDDSALYLCASSLGADPGNEQFFGPGTRLTVL.

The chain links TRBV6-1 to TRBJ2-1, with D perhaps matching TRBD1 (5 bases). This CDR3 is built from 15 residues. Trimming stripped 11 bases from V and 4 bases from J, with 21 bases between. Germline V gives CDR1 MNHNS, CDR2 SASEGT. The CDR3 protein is CARPTWGTRYNEQFF. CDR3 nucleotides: TGTGCCCGACCTACTTGGGGCACCCGTTACAATGAGCAGTTCTTC.

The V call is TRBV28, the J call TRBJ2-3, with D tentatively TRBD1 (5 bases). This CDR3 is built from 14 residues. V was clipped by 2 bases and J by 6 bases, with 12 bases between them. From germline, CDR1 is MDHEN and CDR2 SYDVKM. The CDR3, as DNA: TGTGCCAGCAGTTTAGGGCAGGGAATGGATACGCAGTATTTT. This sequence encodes CASSLGQGMDTQYF. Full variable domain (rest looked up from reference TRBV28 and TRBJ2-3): DVKVTQSSRYLVKRTGEKVFLECVQDMDHENMFWYRQDPGLGLRLIYFSYDVKMKEKGDIPEGYSVSREKKERFSLILESASTNQTSMYLCASSLGQGMDTQYFGPGTRLTVL.

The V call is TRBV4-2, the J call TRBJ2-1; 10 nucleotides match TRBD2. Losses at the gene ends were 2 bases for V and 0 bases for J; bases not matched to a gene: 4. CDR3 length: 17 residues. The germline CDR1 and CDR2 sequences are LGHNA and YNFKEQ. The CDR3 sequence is CASSQSPSGSSYNEQFF. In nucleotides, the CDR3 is TGTGCCAGCAGCCAATCTCCTAGCGGGAGCTCCTACAATGAGCAGTTCTTC.

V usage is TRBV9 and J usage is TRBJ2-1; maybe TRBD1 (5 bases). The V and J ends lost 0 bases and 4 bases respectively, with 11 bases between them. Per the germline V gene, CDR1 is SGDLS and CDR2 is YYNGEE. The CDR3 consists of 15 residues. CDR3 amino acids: CASSVGGRGYNEQFF. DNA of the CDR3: TGTGCCAGCAGCGTAGGGGGTAGGGGATACAATGAGCAGTTCTTC.

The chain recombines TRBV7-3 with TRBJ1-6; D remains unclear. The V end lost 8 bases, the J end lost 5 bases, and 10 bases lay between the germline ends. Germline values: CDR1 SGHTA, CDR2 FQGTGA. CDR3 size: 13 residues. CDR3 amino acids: CASGLGHNSPLHF. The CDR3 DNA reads TGTGCCAGCGGACTTGGTCATAATTCACCCCTCCACTTT.

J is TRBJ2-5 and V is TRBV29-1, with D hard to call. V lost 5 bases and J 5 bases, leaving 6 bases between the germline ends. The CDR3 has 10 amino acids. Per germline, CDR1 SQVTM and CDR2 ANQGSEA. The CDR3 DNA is TGCAGCGTTAAACAGGAGACCCAGTACTTC. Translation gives CSVKQETQYF.

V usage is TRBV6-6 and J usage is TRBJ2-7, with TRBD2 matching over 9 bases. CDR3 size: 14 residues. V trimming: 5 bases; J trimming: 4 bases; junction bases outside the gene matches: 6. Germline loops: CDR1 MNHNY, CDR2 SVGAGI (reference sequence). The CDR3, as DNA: TGTGCCAGCAGTGGGGCTAGCGGGGTGTACGAGCAGTACTTC. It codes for CASSGASGVYEQYF.

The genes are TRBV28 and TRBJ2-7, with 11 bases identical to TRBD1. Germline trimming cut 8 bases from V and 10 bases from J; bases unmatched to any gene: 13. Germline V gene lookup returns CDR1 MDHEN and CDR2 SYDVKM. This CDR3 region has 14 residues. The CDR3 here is CASHTPQDRGQQYF. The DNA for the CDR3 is TGTGCCAGCCACACCCCACAGGACAGGGGGCAACAGTACTTC.

Here the CDR3 DNA reads TGTGCCAGCAGTCCCCCTAGCGGGAGTTACAATGAGCAGTTCTTC. Protein product: CASSPPSGSYNEQFF. The rearrangement links TRBV28 to TRBJ2-1; 10 nucleotides agree with TRBD2. This CDR3 region has 15 residues. Trimming at V came to 5 bases and at J to 4 bases, leaving 5 bases not matched to a gene. Germline-derived CDR1 and CDR2 are MDHEN and SYDVKM.

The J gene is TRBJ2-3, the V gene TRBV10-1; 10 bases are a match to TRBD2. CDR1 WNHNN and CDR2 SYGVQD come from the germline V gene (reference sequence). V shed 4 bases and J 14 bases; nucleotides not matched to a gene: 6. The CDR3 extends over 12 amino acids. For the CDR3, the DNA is TGCGCCAGCAGTGTAGCGGGAGGTCCTACGTATTTT. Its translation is CASSVAGGPTYF.

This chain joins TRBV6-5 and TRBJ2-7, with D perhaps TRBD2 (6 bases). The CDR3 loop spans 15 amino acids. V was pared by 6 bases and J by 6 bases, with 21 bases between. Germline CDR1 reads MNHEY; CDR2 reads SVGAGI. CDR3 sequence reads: CASSNTSPSLSEQYF. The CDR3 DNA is TGTGCCAGCAGCAATACTAGCCCTTCATTGAGCGAGCAGTACTTC.

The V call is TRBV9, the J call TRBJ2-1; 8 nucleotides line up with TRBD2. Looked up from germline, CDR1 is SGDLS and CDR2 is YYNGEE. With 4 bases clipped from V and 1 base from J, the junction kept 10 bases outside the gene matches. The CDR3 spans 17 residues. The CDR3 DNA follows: TGTGCCAGCAGCCCCAGAAGCGGGAGCCCTTCCTACAATGAGCAGTTCTTC. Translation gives CASSPRSGSPSYNEQFF. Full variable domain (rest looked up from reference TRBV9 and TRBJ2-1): DSGVTQTPKHLITATGQRVTLRCSPRSGDLSVYWYQQSLDQGLQFLIQYYNGEERAKGNILERFSAQQFPDLHSELNLSSLELGDSALYFCASSPRSGSPSYNEQFFGPGTRLTVL.

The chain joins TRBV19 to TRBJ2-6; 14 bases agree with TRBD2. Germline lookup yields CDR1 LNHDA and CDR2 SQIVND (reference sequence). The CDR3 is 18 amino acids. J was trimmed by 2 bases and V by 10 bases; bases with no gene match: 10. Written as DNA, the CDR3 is TGTGCCACCCGACCAAGGACTAGCGGGAGGACTGGGGCCAACGTCCTGACTTTC. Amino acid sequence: CATRPRTSGRTGANVLTF.